The next 20 T cell receptor beta chains were all read from a single sample in a study of T cell changes during pregnancy in multiple sclerosis. The table came from immunoSEQ multiplex PCR; TCRdb's copy has only in-frame clones and leaves some out. This sample has 65,000 to 85,000 clones, with 94% found just once. This material consisted of peripheral blood, taken in the second trimester of pregnancy. The receptors were gathered from a female donor in good health, enrolled as a control in a pregnancy study.

The V call is TRBV13, the J call TRBJ2-7, with D perhaps TRBD2 (5 bases). The germline gives CDR1 PRHDT, CDR2 FYEKMQ (reference sequence). The CDR3 runs to 16 residues. Trimming stripped 5 bases from V and 0 bases from J, with 17 bases between. The CDR3 sequence: CASSLGPDRGSYEQYF. DNA for the CDR3: TGTGCCAGCAGCCTGGGCCCCGATCGGGGCTCCTACGAGCAGTACTTC.

The V and J genes are TRBV19 and TRBJ2-7; 11 nucleotides agree with TRBD2. CDR1 LNHDA and CDR2 SQIVND come from the germline V gene (reference sequence). The CDR3 is 18 amino acids. J lost 5 bases, V lost 6 bases, and 18 bases had no gene match. The CDR3 reads CASSALGLADFLGDEQYF. Written as DNA, the CDR3 is TGTGCCAGTAGCGCCTTGGGACTAGCGGACTTTTTGGGAGACGAGCAGTACTTC. Variable domain in full (rest from reference TRBV19 and TRBJ2-7): DGGITQSPKYLFRKEGQNVTLSCEQNLNHDAMYWYRQDPGQGLRLIYYSQIVNDFQKGDIAEGYSVSREKKESFPLTVTSAQKNPTAFYLCASSALGLADFLGDEQYFGPGTRLTVT.

This clone showed up just once. This chain joins TRBV4-2 and TRBJ2-7; 8 bases agree with TRBD2. Germline CDR1 is LGHNA and CDR2 is YNFKEQ. Germline trimming cut 2 bases from V and 4 bases from J; bases unmatched to any gene: 10. The CDR3 length is 16 residues. The CDR3 DNA sequence: TGTGCCAGCAGCCAAACCCGCGCGGGACTAGGATACGAGCAGTACTTC. Its protein product is CASSQTRAGLGYEQYF.

DNA of the CDR3: TGTGCCAGCAGCTTAGGAGGCGGGAGTACGAATACGCAGTATTTT. It yields the protein CASSLGGGSTNTQYF. The chain joins TRBV7-2 to TRBJ2-3; 7 bases agree with TRBD2. Germline lookup yields CDR1 SGHTA and CDR2 FQGNSA. V trimming: 1 base; J trimming: 7 bases; junction bases outside the gene matches: 8. The CDR3 consists of 15 residues.

The chain is built from TRBV7-2 and TRBJ1-5, with D possibly TRBD1 on 5 matching bases. Germline CDR1 reads SGHTA; CDR2 reads FQGNSA. V was trimmed by 3 bases and J by 7 bases, leaving 13 bases between them. The CDR3 is 14 residues long. The CDR3 reads CASSFGGEGQPQHF. The CDR3 DNA reads TGTGCCAGCAGCTTTGGAGGGGAGGGCCAGCCCCAGCATTTT.

The chain carries TRBV7-2 and TRBJ2-7; 8 positions agree with TRBD1. The V gene end was trimmed by 5 bases and the J gene end by 2 bases; junction bases not matched to a gene: 8. The CDR3 is 15 residues long. Germline V gene data show CDR1 as SGHTA and CDR2 as FQGNSA. The CDR3 nucleotides read TGTGCCAGCAGCCCCCGACAGGGGTTCGCCTACGAGCAGTACTTC. The encoded protein is CASSPRQGFAYEQYF.

This clone is a singleton in its sample. J is TRBJ2-1 and V is TRBV27, with 12 bases lining up with TRBD2. V lost 2 bases to trimming and J lost 10 bases; unmatched junction nucleotides: 6. CDR3 length: 15 residues. From germline, CDR1 is MNHEY and CDR2 SMNVEV (reference sequence). The CDR3 protein is CASSLLLAGGPEQFF. The CDR3 DNA reads TGTGCCAGCAGTTTACTTCTAGCGGGAGGGCCGGAGCAGTTCTTC.

The rearrangement links TRBV11-2 to TRBJ2-3; possibly TRBD1 for D (6 bases). CDR1 is SGHAT and CDR2 is FQNNGV in the germline V gene. V was clipped by 4 bases and J by 4 bases, with 18 bases between them. The CDR3 loop spans 16 amino acids. CDR3 region: CASSSNAGEFADTQYF. The CDR3 DNA reads as TGTGCCAGCAGCTCAAACGCAGGGGAGTTCGCAGATACGCAGTATTTT.

The chain recombines TRBV9 with TRBJ2-3; 7 bases align to TRBD2. Germline V gene lookup returns CDR1 SGDLS and CDR2 YYNGEE. The CDR3 is made up of 15 amino acids. Trimming removed 0 bases from V and 3 bases from J; junction bases left unmatched: 4. CDR3 residues: CASSVDLAATDTQYF. CDR3 sequence (DNA): TGTGCCAGCAGCGTAGATCTAGCGGCGACAGATACGCAGTATTTT.

The rearrangement uses TRBV19 and TRBJ2-1; D possibly corresponds to TRBD2 (5 bases). This CDR3 comprises 15 residues. Trimming shortened V by 4 bases and J by 0 bases, and 10 bases separated the two germline ends. CDR1 is LNHDA, CDR2 SQIVND, per germline (reference sequence). The CDR3 DNA reads TGTGCCAGTAGTAGTAGCGCGAGCTCCTACAATGAGCAGTTCTTC. Amino acids: CASSSSASSYNEQFF. Filled out from reference TRBV19 and TRBJ2-1, the complete variable domain reads DGGITQSPKYLFRKEGQNVTLSCEQNLNHDAMYWYRQDPGQGLRLIYYSQIVNDFQKGDIAEGYSVSREKKESFPLTVTSAQKNPTAFYLCASSSSASSYNEQFFGPGTRLTVL.

The chain's CDR3 is CASNPNRDIRTEAFF. CDR3 sequence (DNA): TGTGCCAGCAACCCTAACAGGGATATTCGCACTGAAGCTTTCTTT. The genes are TRBV6-6 and TRBJ1-1; tentatively, D is TRBD1 (6 bases). The length of the CDR3 is 15 residues. Trimming cost V 7 bases and J 4 bases, with 19 bases left between them. The germline V gene has CDR1 MNHNY and CDR2 SVGAGI (reference sequence).

The chain is built from TRBV28 and TRBJ2-7; TRBD2 matches at 7 bases. The V gene's germline CDR1 is MDHEN and CDR2 SYDVKM. The CDR3 covers 13 residues. Trimming at V came to 6 bases and at J to 2 bases, leaving 4 bases not matched to a gene. This CDR3 is CASRGGSTYEQYF. CDR3 DNA: TGTGCCAGCAGGGGGGGGAGCACCTACGAGCAGTACTTC.

V gene TRBV5-6 combines with J gene TRBJ2-1, with 11 bases that match TRBD2. After removal of 3 bases from V and 4 bases from J, the junction contained 6 bases not matched to a gene. This CDR3 has 16 residues. Germline CDR1 reads SGHDT; CDR2 reads YYEEEE. Here the CDR3 DNA reads TGTGCCAGCAGCTCGGTACTAGCGGGAGCATACAATGAGCAGTTCTTC. It encodes CASSSVLAGAYNEQFF.

This clone has a single count. The chain recombines TRBV2 with TRBJ2-5; 7 nucleotides agree with TRBD1. Losses at the gene ends were 8 bases for V and 1 base for J; bases not matched to a gene: 4. Per germline, CDR1 SNHLY and CDR2 FYNNEI. The CDR3 sequence is 13 residues long. CDR3 amino acids: CASCYRGQETQYF. The DNA for the CDR3 is TGTGCCAGCTGCTACAGGGGCCAAGAGACCCAGTACTTC.

The chain's CDR3 is CAISESTFGTSGIHEQFF. The CDR3 bases are TGTGCCATCAGTGAGTCGACCTTTGGGACTAGCGGGATCCATGAGCAGTTCTTC. V usage is TRBV10-3 and J usage is TRBJ2-1; the match to TRBD2 covers 13 bases. This CDR3 has 18 amino acids. The junction had 10 bases not matched to a gene; V was cut back by 0 bases and J by 8 bases. CDR1 ENHRY and CDR2 SYGVKD come from the germline V gene.

This rearrangement joins TRBV6-4 to TRBJ2-7; 7 nucleotides match TRBD1. The CDR3 has 16 amino acids. The V and J ends lost 0 bases and 3 bases, in that order; junction bases with no gene match: 8. The germline V gene has CDR1 MRHNA and CDR2 SNTAGT. The CDR3 nucleotides read TGTGCCAGCAGTGACTCGGGACAGACCGTAGGCTACGAGCAGTACTTC. Amino acid sequence: CASSDSGQTVGYEQYF.

The V call is TRBV2, the J call TRBJ2-5, with 8 bases fitting TRBD2. The CDR3 totals 12 residues. J was trimmed by 7 bases and V by 10 bases; bases with no gene match: 8. The germline V gene has CDR1 SNHLY and CDR2 FYNNEI. In nucleotides, the CDR3 is TGTGCCACCCCGGGAGGGCTCGGGACCCAGTACTTC. Its translation is CATPGGLGTQYF.

The CDR3 loop reads CASSPQTGKGTDTQYF. In DNA form, the CDR3 reads TGTGCCAGCTCACCCCAGACAGGGAAAGGCACAGATACGCAGTATTTT. The chain employs TRBV18 and TRBJ2-3, with TRBD1 identical over 7 bases. This CDR3 is 16 amino acids long. CDR1 and CDR2 (germline): KGHSH, LQKENI. The ends lost 3 bases at V and 1 base at J; junction bases unmatched: 7.

V and J are TRBV5-1 and TRBJ1-1; the match to TRBD1 covers 9 bases. The CDR3 runs to 15 residues. V was clipped by 0 bases and J by 4 bases; unmatched bases: 4. Germline CDR1 and CDR2: SGHRS and YFSETQ. The CDR3 DNA reads TGCGCCAGCAGCTTGGCGGGACAGGGTATCACTGAAGCTTTCTTT. It encodes CASSLAGQGITEAFF.

The chain carries TRBV30 and TRBJ1-1; D is undetermined. Germline loops: CDR1 GTSNPN, CDR2 SVGIG (reference sequence). The CDR3 length is 12 residues. V was cut by 0 bases and J by 4 bases, with 6 bases left in between. The CDR3 nucleotides are TGTGCCTGGAGTGTGGGAGGCACTGAAGCTTTCTTT. It is translated as CAWSVGGTEAFF.